These 28 T cell receptor beta chains originate from one sample sequenced in a study of blood T cell repertoires in COVID-19 (TCRdb year 2020). To prepare the library, the immunoSEQ multiplex PCR assay was applied. This is the immuneACCESS table as TCRdb keeps it, with only in-frame sequences that have V and J called. A part of the clones is gone; compared with another copy, unresolved V genes explain less than half, and the rest is unexplained. For this sample the table gives 350,000 to 500,000 clones, of which around nine tenths were detected only once. The ten largest make up approximately 1.5% of the sample. The sample consisted of PBMCs or T cells enriched from blood (not recorded which). The receptors here all came from a woman under 30 who had been exposed to COVID-19.

This clone came up once. The J gene is TRBJ1-4, the V gene TRBV4-3; unclear D gene. The CDR3 contains 16 residues. Per the germline V gene, CDR1 is LGHNA and CDR2 is YSLEER. V was clipped by 0 bases and J by 4 bases, with 12 bases between them. The CDR3 nucleotides are TGCGCCAGCAGCCAAGACCAAGGAGCCTATAATGAAAAACTGTTTTTT. Translating it yields CASSQDQGAYNEKLFF.

The genes are TRBV20-1 and TRBJ2-1, with D uncertain. The CDR3 is 13 amino acids. Germline values: CDR1 DFQATT, CDR2 SNEGSKA (reference sequence). Trimming left V 3 bases short and J 3 bases short, with 9 bases between. Here the CDR3 DNA reads TGCAGTGCTAGTTCGCGCAACTACAATGAGCAGTTCTTC. This codes for CSASSRNYNEQFF.

V is TRBV7-2 and J is TRBJ2-3; D is unclear. In germline, CDR1 is SGHTA, CDR2 FQGNSA. Trimming shortened V by 1 base and J by 2 bases, and 10 bases separated the two germline ends. This CDR3 has 15 residues. The CDR3: CASSLGLVPTDTQYF. CDR3 nucleotides: TGTGCCAGCAGCTTAGGGCTAGTCCCCACAGATACGCAGTATTTT.

The chain recombines TRBV28 with TRBJ2-6, with TRBD1 matching over 9 bases. J lost 4 bases, V lost 5 bases, and 18 bases had no gene match. There are 20 residues in the CDR3. Germline CDR1 MDHEN, CDR2 SYDVKM. CDR3: CASSPKIRDRAMRGANVLTF. The CDR3 DNA reads as TGTGCCAGCAGTCCGAAAATCCGGGACAGGGCGATGCGCGGGGCCAACGTCCTGACTTTC.

The genes are TRBV21-1 and TRBJ2-2; TRBD1 was called by the table and not checked on the DNA. TRBV21-1 is a recognized pseudogene. This CDR3 is built from 13 residues. Written as DNA, the CDR3 is TGTGCCAGCAGCGGACAGGGGTCCGGGGAGCTGTTTTTT. Encoded protein: CASSGQGSGELFF.

The chain joins TRBV28 to TRBJ1-3; TRBD1 might be the D (5 bases). The ends were cut back, 5 bases at V and 1 base at J, with 6 bases in the middle. This CDR3 comprises 13 residues. The germline V gene encodes CDR1 MDHEN and CDR2 SYDVKM. The CDR3 spells CASSRGSGNTIYF. The CDR3 nucleotides read TGTGCCAGCAGTCGGGGGTCTGGAAACACCATATATTTT.

With regard to this clone: The sample carries other DNA sequences with the same CDR3. The chain carries TRBV6-2 or TRBV6-3 and TRBJ1-6; maybe TRBD1 (5 bases). The CDR3 runs 14 residues. Germline lookup yields CDR1 MNHEY and CDR2 SVGEGT. Deletions cut 2 bases from V and 6 bases from J, with 8 bases between. CDR3 protein: CASSYGQGNSPLHF. CDR3 DNA: TGTGCCAGCAGTTACGGGCAGGGTAATTCACCCCTCCACTTT.

The chain combines TRBV27 with TRBJ1-6, with no clear D. CDR1 is MNHEY and CDR2 is SMNVEV in the germline V gene (reference sequence). V lost 3 bases and J 0 bases, leaving 6 bases between the germline ends. The CDR3 totals 15 residues. The CDR3 nucleotides read TGTGCCAGCAGTTTGCTTAGCTCCTATAATTCACCCCTCCACTTT. Translation: CASSLLSSYNSPLHF.

The genes are TRBV7-9 and TRBJ1-2; a possible D gene is TRBD1 (6 bases). The CDR3 sequence is 13 residues long. V was pared by 3 bases and J by 5 bases, with 10 bases between. Germline assignment: CDR1 SEHNR and CDR2 FQNEAQ (reference sequence). CDR3 in amino acids: CASSFGQIYGYTF. DNA for the CDR3: TGTGCCAGCAGCTTCGGACAGATTTATGGCTACACCTTC. The full variable domain, completed using reference TRBV7-9 and TRBJ1-2, is DTGVSQNPRHKITKRGQNVTFRCDPISEHNRLYWYRQTLGQGPEFLTYFQNEAQLEKSRLLSDRFSAERPKGSFSTLEIQRTEQGDSAMYLCASSFGQIYGYTFGSGTRLTVV.

The chain uses TRBV28 and TRBJ2-1; 13 bases are shared with TRBD2. The germline V gene encodes CDR1 MDHEN and CDR2 SYDVKM. V lost 5 bases, J lost 3 bases, and 10 bases stayed unmatched. This CDR3 is 18 amino acids long. The CDR3 region is CASSGLAGEGEIYNEQFF. CDR3 nucleotide sequence: TGTGCCAGCAGTGGACTAGCGGGAGAGGGAGAAATCTACAATGAGCAGTTCTTC.

This clone was seen once. DNA of the CDR3: TGCAGCGTTGAGGGTTTAGCGGGAGGCTTTGACAATGAGCAGTTCTTC. Translating it yields CSVEGLAGGFDNEQFF. The chain joins TRBV29-1 to TRBJ2-1; 10 bases fit TRBD2. The CDR3 sequence is 16 residues long. The V segment lost 3 bases and the J segment 5 bases; nucleotides outside the gene matches: 10. The V gene's germline CDR1 is SQVTM and CDR2 ANQGSEA.

Remarks on this clone: Compared with germline, one end of the junction differs, possibly owing to a read error. This chain joins TRBV11-2 and TRBJ1-1, with 9 bases identical to TRBD1. This CDR3 region has 15 residues. In germline, CDR1 is SGHAT, CDR2 FQNNGV. The CDR3 sequence is CASSFGTGLNTEAFF. The CDR3 DNA is TGTGCCAGCAGCTTCGGGACAGGGTTGAATACTGAAGCTTTCTTT. The full variable domain, with the rest looked up from reference TRBV11-2 and TRBJ1-1, is EAGVAQSPRYKIIEKRQSVAFWCNPISGHATLYWYQQILGQGPKLLIQFQNNGVVDDSQLPKDRFSAERLKGVDSTLKIQPAKLEDSAVYLCASSFGTGLNTEAFFGQGTRLTVV.

This chain joins TRBV7-9 and TRBJ1-2; 7 bases are shared with TRBD1. The CDR3 sequence is 15 residues long. V lost 2 bases, J lost 5 bases, and 8 bases stayed unmatched. CDR1 is SEHNR, CDR2 FQNEAQ, per germline (reference sequence). The CDR3 region has the DNA TGTGCCAGCAGCTTACTAACAGGGGCGGGGTATGGCTACACCTTC. This translates into CASSLLTGAGYGYTF.

The chain combines TRBV5-1 with TRBJ2-6, with 9 bases aligning to TRBD1. Germline values: CDR1 SGHRS, CDR2 YFSETQ. V lost 3 bases, J lost 13 bases, and 11 bases stayed unmatched. The CDR3 extends over 15 amino acids. The CDR3 spells CASSSHKQGADVLTF. The CDR3 DNA is TGCGCCAGCAGCTCGCATAAACAGGGGGCTGATGTCCTGACTTTC.

The rearrangement joins TRBV5-1 to TRBJ1-2; D gene unclear. V lost 1 base, J lost 0 bases, and 10 bases lay in between. Per the germline V gene, CDR1 is SGHRS and CDR2 is YFSETQ. This CDR3 is built from 15 residues. The CDR3 nucleotides read TGCGCCAGCAGCTTGCTAGGCAGCTCTAACTATGGCTACACCTTC. Translating it yields CASSLLGSSNYGYTF.

On this clone: Additional DNA sequences in this sample encode the identical CDR3. This chain joins TRBV5-5 and TRBJ2-7; 7 nucleotides align to TRBD1. This CDR3 spans 15 amino acids. From germline, CDR1 is SGHKS and CDR2 YYEKEE (reference sequence). Trimming took 0 bases from V and 0 from J; bases not matched to a gene: 3. CDR3 loop: CASSLETGYSYEQYF. The CDR3 coding sequence is TGTGCCAGCAGCTTGGAGACAGGGTACTCCTACGAGCAGTACTTC.

The genes are TRBV6-6 and TRBJ2-3, with TRBD2 identical over 8 bases. This CDR3 has 15 amino acids. Looked up from germline, CDR1 is MNHNY and CDR2 is SVGAGI (reference sequence). J gave up 3 bases and V 5 bases, and 7 bases lay outside the gene matches. The CDR3: CASSPGGPKTDTQYF. In DNA, the CDR3 is TGTGCCAGCAGTCCGGGGGGGCCTAAGACAGATACGCAGTATTTT.

The chain uses TRBV5-4 and TRBJ1-2, with 9 nucleotides matching TRBD1. CDR3 length equals 15 residues. Germline CDR1 is SGHNT and CDR2 is YYREEE (reference sequence). V shed 0 bases, J shed 6 bases, and the junction held 6 bases outside the gene matches. CDR3 protein: CASSLVLGQGHGYTF. The CDR3 coding sequence is TGTGCCAGCAGCTTGGTGTTGGGACAGGGTCATGGCTACACCTTC.

This clone was observed a few times. The rearrangement uses TRBV5-4 and TRBJ2-1; 13 positions match TRBD2. In germline, CDR1 is SGHNT, CDR2 YYREEE (reference sequence). V was clipped by 3 bases and J by 5 bases; unmatched bases: 5. The CDR3 loop spans 16 amino acids. For the CDR3, the DNA is TGTGCCAGCAGCTCGGGACTAGCGGGGATAAACAATGAGCAGTTCTTC. This sequence encodes CASSSGLAGINNEQFF.

This clone appeared a few times. V and J are TRBV28 and TRBJ2-7; 8 nucleotides align to TRBD1. Unmatched junction bases numbered 10, after V lost 8 bases and J lost 4 bases. In germline, CDR1 is MDHEN, CDR2 SYDVKM. This CDR3 is 14 amino acids long. CDR3 in DNA: TGTGCCAGCCTACAGGGGGGCTCCCTTTACGAGCAGTACTTC. It yields the protein CASLQGGSLYEQYF.

The chain uses TRBV7-8 and TRBJ2-3; 8 positions agree with TRBD1. The CDR3 is made up of 14 amino acids. The V gene end was trimmed by 6 bases and the J gene end by 6 bases; junction bases not matched to a gene: 8. Germline V gene sequence: CDR1 SGHVS, CDR2 FQNEAQ. This chain's CDR3 is CASSRGTGDDTQYF. The CDR3 nucleotides are TGTGCCAGCAGTCGGGGGACAGGAGATGATACGCAGTATTTT.

The CDR3 here is CASSSATGGRDQPQHF. CDR3 nucleotides: TGTGCCAGCAGTTCCGCGACAGGGGGCCGCGATCAGCCCCAGCATTTT. The chain carries TRBV28 and TRBJ1-5; 10 bases agree with TRBD1. Germline-derived CDR1 and CDR2 are MDHEN and SYDVKM. The CDR3 has 16 residues. The V and J ends lost 4 bases and 5 bases, in that order; junction bases with no gene match: 8.

The rearrangement uses TRBV7-8 and TRBJ2-7; possibly TRBD2 for D (6 bases). This CDR3 contains 14 residues. Trimming pared 1 base from V and 4 bases from J, leaving 11 bases between. Germline V gene sequence: CDR1 SGHVS, CDR2 FQNEAQ. The CDR3 nucleotides read TGTGCCAGCAGCTTAGTGGGCGGGGCATACGAGCAGTACTTC. Its translation: CASSLVGGAYEQYF.

J is TRBJ1-2 and V is TRBV9; D is undetermined. The germline V and J ends were trimmed by 0 bases and 6 bases, with 9 bases remaining between them. The CDR3 contains 13 residues. Per the germline V gene, CDR1 is SGDLS and CDR2 is YYNGEE. The CDR3 sequence: CASSVVGRDGYTF. As DNA, the CDR3 is TGTGCCAGCAGCGTAGTAGGGAGAGATGGCTACACCTTC.

The chain couples TRBV4-3 to TRBJ2-7, with D tentatively TRBD2 (5 bases). CDR3 length: 15 amino acids. Germline loops: CDR1 LGHNA, CDR2 YSLEER. V gave up 3 bases and J gave up 7 bases, with 19 bases separating them. The DNA of the CDR3 is TGCGCCAGCAGCCAGGACGGACTTTCCGTGGGGGAGCAGTACTTC. Its protein product is CASSQDGLSVGEQYF.

The V gene is TRBV5-1, the J gene TRBJ1-1; perhaps TRBD1 as D (5 bases). CDR3 length equals 15 residues. Per germline, CDR1 SGHRS and CDR2 YFSETQ. V was trimmed by 0 bases and J by 2 bases, leaving 11 bases between them. The chain's CDR3 is CASSLGRGSNTEAFF. The CDR3 coding sequence is TGCGCCAGCAGCTTGGGGCGGGGCTCTAACACTGAAGCTTTCTTT.

This clone appeared a single time. J is TRBJ1-1 and V is TRBV18, with a possible D match to TRBD1 (5 bases). Trimming took off 4 bases at V and 1 base at J, with 7 bases between the two ends. Germline values: CDR1 KGHSH, CDR2 LQKENI. The CDR3 is 13 amino acids. The CDR3 region is CASSRDSNTEAFF. The CDR3 DNA reads as TGTGCCAGCTCACGGGACTCGAACACTGAAGCTTTCTTT.

The rearrangement links TRBV18 to TRBJ2-7; 16 nucleotides match TRBD2. The CDR3 spans 23 residues. Germline values: CDR1 KGHSH, CDR2 LQKENI. The J segment lost 5 bases and the V segment lost 3 bases, leaving 25 bases of the junction unmatched. The CDR3 DNA sequence: TGTGCCAGCTCACCCAAGGGACAGGCTCCCGGGACTAGCGGGAGGGTATCCTACGACGAGCAGTACTTC. It translates to CASSPKGQAPGTSGRVSYDEQYF.